This T cell receptor (beta chain) was recorded in a study of patients and donors after allogeneic stem cell transplantation. TCRdb called the RT-PCR reads again in MiXCR, with one record for every CDR3 protein. In the table there are more than 150,000 distinct CDR3 sequences, about a quarter of which are singletons. In germline, CDR1 is LGHDT, CDR2 YNNKEL (reference sequence). V lost 1 base and J 0 bases, leaving 10 bases between the germline ends. The CDR3 is made up of 16 amino acids. This receptor was taken from a human donor who was either an allogeneic HSCT recipient or a stem cell or donor lymphocyte infusion donor (not recorded which). It is not recorded whose cells these are; they may come from a transplant donor. The sequencing input was blood, either unsorted or a sorted T cell fraction (not recorded which). V and J are TRBV3-1 and TRBJ1-5; D perhaps matches TRBD1 (5 bases). CDR3 amino acids: CASSQGAGPSNQPQHF. The CDR3 DNA reads TGTGCCAGCAGCCAAGGGGCAGGGCCTAGCAATCAGCCCCAGCATTTT.